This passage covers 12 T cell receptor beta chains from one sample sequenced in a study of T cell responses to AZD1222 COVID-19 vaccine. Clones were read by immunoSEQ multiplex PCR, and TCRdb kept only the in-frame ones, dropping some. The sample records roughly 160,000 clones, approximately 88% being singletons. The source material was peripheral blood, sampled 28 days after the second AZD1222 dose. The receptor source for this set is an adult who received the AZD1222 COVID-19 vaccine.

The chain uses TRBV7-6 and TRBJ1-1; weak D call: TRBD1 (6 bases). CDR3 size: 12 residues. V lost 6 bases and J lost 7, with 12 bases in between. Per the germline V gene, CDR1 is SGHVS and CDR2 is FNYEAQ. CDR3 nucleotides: TGTGCCAGCAGTACGCAGGGGCGTGAAGCTTTCTTT. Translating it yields CASSTQGREAFF.

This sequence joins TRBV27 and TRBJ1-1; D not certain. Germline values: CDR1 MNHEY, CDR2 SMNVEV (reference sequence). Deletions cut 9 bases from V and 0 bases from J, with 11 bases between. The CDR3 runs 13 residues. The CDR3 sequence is CASYQTMNTEAFF. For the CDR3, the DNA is TGTGCCAGTTATCAGACCATGAACACTGAAGCTTTCTTT.

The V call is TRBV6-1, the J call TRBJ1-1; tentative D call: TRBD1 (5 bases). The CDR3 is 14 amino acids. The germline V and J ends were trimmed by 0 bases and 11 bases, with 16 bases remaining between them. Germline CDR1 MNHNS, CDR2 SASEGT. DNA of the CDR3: TGTGCCAGCAGTGAAGCGGGGGTGAGGCCCGGGGCTTTCTTT. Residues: CASSEAGVRPGAFF.

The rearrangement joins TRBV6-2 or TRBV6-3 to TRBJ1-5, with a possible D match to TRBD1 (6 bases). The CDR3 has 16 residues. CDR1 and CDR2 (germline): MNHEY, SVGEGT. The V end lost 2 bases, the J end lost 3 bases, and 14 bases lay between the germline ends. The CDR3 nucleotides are TGTGCCAGCAGTTACCCGGTGACAGGTGACAATCAGCCCCAGCATTTT. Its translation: CASSYPVTGDNQPQHF.

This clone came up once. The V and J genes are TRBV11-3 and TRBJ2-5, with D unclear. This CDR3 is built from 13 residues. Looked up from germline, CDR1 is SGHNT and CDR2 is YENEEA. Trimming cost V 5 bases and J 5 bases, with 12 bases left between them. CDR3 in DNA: TGTGCCAGCAGCCCAACGGGTAGCGAGACCCAGTACTTC. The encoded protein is CASSPTGSETQYF. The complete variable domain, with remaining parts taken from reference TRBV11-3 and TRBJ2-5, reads EAGVVQSPRYKIIEKKQPVAFWCNPISGHNTLYWYLQNLGQGPELLIRYENEEAVDDSQLPKDRFSAERLKGVDSTLKIQPAELGDSAVYLCASSPTGSETQYFGPGTRLLVL.

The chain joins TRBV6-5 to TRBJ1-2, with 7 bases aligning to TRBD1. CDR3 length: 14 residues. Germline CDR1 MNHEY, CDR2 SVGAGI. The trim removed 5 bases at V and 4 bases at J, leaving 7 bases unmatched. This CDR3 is CASSTTGLAYGYTF. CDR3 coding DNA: TGTGCCAGCAGTACGACAGGGCTTGCCTATGGCTACACCTTC.

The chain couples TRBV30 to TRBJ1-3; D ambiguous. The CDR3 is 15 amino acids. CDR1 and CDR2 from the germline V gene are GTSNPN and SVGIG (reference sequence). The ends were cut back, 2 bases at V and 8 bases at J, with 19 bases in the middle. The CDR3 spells CAWSIPGAAVDTIYF. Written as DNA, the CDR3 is TGTGCCTGGAGTATACCGGGCGCCGCAGTGGACACCATATATTTT.

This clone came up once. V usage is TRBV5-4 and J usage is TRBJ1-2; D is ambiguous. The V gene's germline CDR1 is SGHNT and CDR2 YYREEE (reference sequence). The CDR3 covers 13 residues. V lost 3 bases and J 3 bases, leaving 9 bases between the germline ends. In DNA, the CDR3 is TGTGCCAGCAGCTACGGGTCCGACTATGGCTACACCTTC. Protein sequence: CASSYGSDYGYTF. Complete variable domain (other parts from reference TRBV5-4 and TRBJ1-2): ETGVTQSPTHLIKTRGQQVTLRCSSQSGHNTVSWYQQALGQGPQFIFQYYREEENGRGNFPPRFSGLQFPNYSSELNVNALELDDSALYLCASSYGSDYGYTFGSGTRLTVV.

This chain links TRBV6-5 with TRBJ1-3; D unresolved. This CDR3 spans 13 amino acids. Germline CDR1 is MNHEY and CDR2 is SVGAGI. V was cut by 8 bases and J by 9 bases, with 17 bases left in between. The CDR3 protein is CASDGRTFGTIYF. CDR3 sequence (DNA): TGTGCCAGCGACGGACGTACCTTCGGCACCATATATTTT.

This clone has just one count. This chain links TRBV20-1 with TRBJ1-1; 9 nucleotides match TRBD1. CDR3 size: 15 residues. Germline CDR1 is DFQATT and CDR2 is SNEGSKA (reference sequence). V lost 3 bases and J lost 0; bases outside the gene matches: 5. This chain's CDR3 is CSASPGTGMNTEAFF. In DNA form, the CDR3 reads TGCAGTGCTAGTCCCGGGACAGGGATGAACACTGAAGCTTTCTTT.

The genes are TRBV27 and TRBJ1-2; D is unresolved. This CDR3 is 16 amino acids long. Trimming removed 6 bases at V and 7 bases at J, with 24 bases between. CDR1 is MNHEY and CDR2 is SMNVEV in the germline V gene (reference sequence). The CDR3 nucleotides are TGTGCCAGCAGCCCTCCAGGTGCAAATCCGGTCTTTGGCTACACCTTC. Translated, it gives CASSPPGANPVFGYTF.

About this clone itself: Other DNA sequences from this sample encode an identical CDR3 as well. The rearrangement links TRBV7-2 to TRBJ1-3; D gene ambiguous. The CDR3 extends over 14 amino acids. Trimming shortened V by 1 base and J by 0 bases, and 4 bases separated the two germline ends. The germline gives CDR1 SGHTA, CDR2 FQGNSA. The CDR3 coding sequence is TGTGCCAGCAGCTTAGGGGGCTCTGGAAACACCATATATTTT. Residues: CASSLGGSGNTIYF.